Sequencing of this TCR beta chain was carried out in a study of neurological immune-mediated disorders. Study-wide context: Disease course was recorded as relapsing-remitting for about 31 and secondary progressive for about 8.5% of the roughly 35 multiple sclerosis patients.

Study-level results: Association of the multiple sclerosis repertoire cluster with clinical or MRI features was not observed for any feature.

Unsorted libraries were generated from 2 million PBMCs. These cells had been stored in RNAlater at -80 C. As for the cDNA, it was generated by 5'RACE with 10-nucleotide random UMIs. TCRdb re-called the 5' RACE reads through MiXCR, storing one row per CDR3 protein. The table lists around 35,000 distinct CDR3 sequences, about 1.6% of them singletons. CDR3 length: 15 amino acids. V gave up 2 bases and J gave up 7 bases, with 16 bases separating them. The germline V gene has CDR1 SGHRS and CDR2 YFSETQ. This clonotype was detected ten times or more. Antigen unknown. Sequences were obtained from PBMCs. This sequence joins TRBV5-1 and TRBJ2-1, with D perhaps assigned TRBD1 or TRBD2 (5 bases each). The source is a woman aged 30 to 39 with multiple sclerosis. CDR3 sequence: CASSLSGANLNEQFF. DNA of the CDR3: TGCGCCAGCAGCTTATCCGGGGCCAATTTGAATGAGCAGTTCTTC. Complete variable domain (other parts from reference TRBV5-1 and TRBJ2-1): KAGVTQTPRYLIKTRGQQVTLSCSPISGHRSVSWYQQTPGQGLQFLFEYFSETQRNKGNFPGRFSGRQFSNSRSEMNVSTLELGDSALYLCASSLSGANLNEQFFGPGTRLTVL.